Listed below are T cell receptor beta chains from one sample, sequenced in a study of blood T cell repertoires in COVID-19. Libraries were prepared by immunoSEQ multiplex PCR; TCRdb keeps only in-frame clonotypes and omits some of them. The table records roughly 200,000 clones, approximately 90% of them present only once. Sequencing was performed on PBMCs or T cells enriched from blood (not recorded which). These receptors came from a man aged 30 to 45 who had recovered from COVID-19. CDR3s include the opening cysteine and the closing phenylalanine or tryptophan. A D gene is named only where the DNA matches it firmly. Size values are once, few and many counts, or a class for expanded clones, and some rows have none.

v_gene,d_gene,j_gene,abundance,CDR3nt,CDR3aa
TRBV28,TRBD1,TRBJ1-1,NA,TGTGCCAGCAGTTTGGGGACAGGCCATAACACTGAAGCTTTCTTT,CASSLGTGHNTEAFF
TRBV29-1,NA,TRBJ1-2,once,TGCAGCGGCGGGGGGTCGGGAGGCTACACCTTC,CSGGGSGGYTF
TRBV18,NA,TRBJ1-6,NA,TGTGCCAGCTCACCACGAATGGCGGATTCCTATAATTCACCCCTCCACTTT,CASSPRMADSYNSPLHF
TRBV4-3,TRBD1,TRBJ2-1,NA,TGCGCCAGCAGCCAAGGCACAGGGGTAGGGGATGAGCAGTTCTTC,CASSQGTGVGDEQFF
TRBV28,TRBD1,TRBJ2-7,NA,TGTGCCAGCAGTCCCCGGGACAGGGTATTGGTCGAGCAGTACTTC,CASSPRDRVLVEQYF
TRBV6-5,NA,TRBJ1-2,NA,TGTGCCAGCACCATCAGGGCCGGTTCCTATGGCTACACCTTC,CASTIRAGSYGYTF
TRBV5-4,NA,TRBJ2-7,NA,TGTGCCAGCAGCCAGGATCCGACCTACGAGCAGTACTTC,CASSQDPTYEQYF
TRBV20-1,TRBD2,TRBJ2-7,NA,TGCAGTGCTAGTGGCGGGGGGGCCTACGAGCAGTACTTC,CSASGGGAYEQYF
TRBV10-3,NA,TRBJ2-5,NA,TGTGCCATCAGTGAATATAGGACAGCAGAGACCCAGTACTTC,CAISEYRTAETQYF
TRBV18,TRBD2,TRBJ2-7,once,TGTGCCAGCTCACCACCGGGACTAGCCTACGAGCAGTACTTC,CASSPPGLAYEQYF
TRBV30,TRBD1,TRBJ1-2,NA,TGTGCCTGGGACAGGGAGACGAACCGACTTTTAGCTAACTATGGCTACACCTTC,CAWDRETNRLLANYGYTF
TRBV18,NA,TRBJ1-6,NA,TGTGCCAGCTCACTACACATCTATCGGGGGAGTTCACCCCTCCACTTT,CASSLHIYRGSSPLHF
TRBV30,NA,TRBJ2-6,NA,TGTGCCTGGTCTACCGTGGGGGGCTCTGGGGCCAACGTCCTGACTTTC,CAWSTVGGSGANVLTF
TRBV9,TRBD2,TRBJ2-1,NA,TGTGCCAGCAGCCTGAGCGGGGGGGCGAATGAGCAGTTCTTC,CASSLSGGANEQFF
TRBV28,TRBD1,TRBJ1-2,NA,TGTGCCAGCAGTTTGTCGACAGGGTCCGGCTACACCTTC,CASSLSTGSGYTF
TRBV5-4,TRBD2,TRBJ2-1,NA,TGTGCCAGCAGCAACCGACGGGGGGGAGACTCCTACAATGAGCAGTTCTTC,CASSNRRGGDSYNEQFF
TRBV19,NA,TRBJ1-6,once,TGTGCCAGTAGTAATTACAGGGTGAATTCACCCCTCCACTTT,CASSNYRVNSPLHF
TRBV5-4,TRBD1,TRBJ2-2,NA,TGTGCCAGCAGCTTGACGACAGGGGTTTCCGGGGAGCTGTTTTTT,CASSLTTGVSGELFF
TRBV20-1,NA,TRBJ2-7,NA,TGCAGTGCTAGAGATGAGGGCGAGCAGTACTTC,CSARDEGEQYF
TRBV5-4,NA,TRBJ1-3,few,TGTGCCAGCAGCTCCGACCGGAGCTCTGGAAACACCATATATTTT,CASSSDRSSGNTIYF
TRBV28,TRBD1,TRBJ2-7,NA,TGTGCCAGCAGTCCCTCGGGACAGGGGTTTGACGAGCAGTACTTC,CASSPSGQGFDEQYF
TRBV6-6,NA,TRBJ2-5,NA,TGTGCCAGCAGTTACTCTGCCCCCAGGGGAGTGGAGACCCAGTACTTC,CASSYSAPRGVETQYF
TRBV7-2,TRBD1,TRBJ1-3,NA,TGTGCCAGCAGCCCACGGACAGGGTCTGGAAACACCATATATTTT,CASSPRTGSGNTIYF
TRBV20-1,TRBD1,TRBJ2-7,NA,TGCAGTGCTACAGGGGGCTACGAGCAGTACTTC,CSATGGYEQYF
TRBV5-1,TRBD1,TRBJ2-3,NA,TGCGCCAGCAGCTCAGTCCGGGACAGGGGTGGGACAGATACGCAGTATTTT,CASSSVRDRGGTDTQYF
TRBV5-1,NA,TRBJ2-5,once,TGCGCCAGCAGCACTGAGACAGGTCGAGAGACCCAGTACTTC,CASSTETGRETQYF
TRBV7-9,TRBD1,TRBJ2-1,NA,TGTGCCAGCAGCTTGGACAGGGTTCCGTTCTTC,CASSLDRVPFF
TRBV7-8,NA,TRBJ1-5,NA,TGTGCCAGCAGCTTTGCGGTGGGCAATCAGCCCCAGCATTTT,CASSFAVGNQPQHF
TRBV11-2,NA,TRBJ1-4,NA,TGTGCCAGCAGCTTAGGGGGCCCTAATGAAAAACTGTTTTTT,CASSLGGPNEKLFF
TRBV7-9,NA,TRBJ2-1,NA,TGTGCCAGCAGCTTAAGACCGGACTCCCCGTACAATGAGCAGTTCTTC,CASSLRPDSPYNEQFF
TRBV2,TRBD2,TRBJ2-1,NA,TGTGCCAGCAGTGAAGGTTCTAGCGGGGAAAACAATGAGCAGTTCTTC,CASSEGSSGENNEQFF
TRBV7-9,NA,TRBJ2-3,NA,TGTGCCAGCAGCCGAAAACAGGGCCTTGGGAGCACAGATACGCAGTATTTT,CASSRKQGLGSTDTQYF
TRBV18,TRBD2,TRBJ2-1,NA,TGTGCCAGCTCATTGATAGCGGGAAATGAGCAGTTCTTC,CASSLIAGNEQFF
TRBV5-8,NA,TRBJ1-2,once,TGTGCCAGCAGCTCGGACAGTAAGGGCTACACCTTC,CASSSDSKGYTF
TRBV13,TRBD2,TRBJ2-1,NA,TGTGCCAGCAGCTTAAGGCTAGCGGGAGTCGATGAGCAGTTCTTC,CASSLRLAGVDEQFF
TRBV10-1,NA,TRBJ2-7,few,TGCGCCAGCAGTGAGTCGTGGGAATCCGGGGACGAGCAGTACTTC,CASSESWESGDEQYF
TRBV18,NA,TRBJ1-5,NA,TGTGCCAGCTCACCTTTCAGCGATCAGCCCCAGCATTTT,CASSPFSDQPQHF
TRBV7-6,TRBD2,TRBJ2-3,NA,TGTGCCAGCAGCCCGATGACTAGCGCTTCCTCAGGGGATACGCAGTATTTT,CASSPMTSASSGDTQYF
TRBV3-1/TRBV3-2,TRBD1,TRBJ1-1,NA,TGTGCCAGCAGCACCCGGGACAGACTGAACACTGAAGCTTTCTTT,CASSTRDRLNTEAFF
TRBV19,NA,TRBJ1-2,NA,TGTGCCAGTAGTACCCGAGCAGGGGAGAGTGGCTACACCTTC,CASSTRAGESGYTF
TRBV4-3,NA,TRBJ2-7,NA,TGCGCCAGCAGCCAAGACAGGGGTCAATTGTTCGAGCAGTACTTC,CASSQDRGQLFEQYF
TRBV28,TRBD1,TRBJ2-1,NA,TGTGCCAGCGCAGAACCGGGACAGGGGCACAATGAGCAGTTCTTC,CASAEPGQGHNEQFF